Each of the 10 T cell receptor beta chains below was sequenced from the same sample in a study. TCRdb re-analysed the 5' RACE reads in MiXCR, keeping a single row per CDR3 protein. The sample yields 40,000 to 65,000 distinct CDR3 sequences, roughly 22% seen once. The sequencing input was tumor-infiltrating naive CD4+ T cells sorted from the breast tumor. The subset denotes: naive CD4+ T cells, CD4+CD45RA+CD25-. The origin of the receptors is a female donor with breast cancer.

This clonotype was seen more than once but under ten times. V and J are TRBV29-1 and TRBJ2-1, with no clear D. Trimming removed 7 bases at V and 11 bases at J, with 12 bases between. CDR1 SQVTM and CDR2 ANQGSEA come from the germline V gene. This CDR3 spans 10 amino acids. Written as DNA, the CDR3 is TGCAGCGCTACGCAAGGGCAGCAGTTCTTC. Its translation is CSATQGQQFF.

Note on this clonotype: This may stem from a read error, because a much larger clone lies one nucleotide away. The rearrangement joins TRBV5-1 to TRBJ2-1, with 8 bases fitting TRBD1. Per germline, CDR1 SGHRS and CDR2 YFSETQ. This CDR3 comprises 15 residues. CDR3 sequence: CASSLGTGIYNEQSF. CDR3 in DNA: TGCGCCAGCAGCTTGGGGACAGGGATTTACAATGAGCAGTCCTTC. Based on the CDR3 plus reference TRBV5-1 and TRBJ2-1, the full variable domain is KAGVTQTPRYLIKTRGQQVTLSCSPISGHRSVSWYQQTPGQGLQFLFEYFSETQRNKGNFPGRFSGRQFSNSRSEMNVSTLELGDSALYLCASSLGTGIYNEQSFGPGTRLTVL.

On this clonotype itself: A single base separates this from a much larger clone, so it may be a read error. The V call is TRBV4-2, the J call TRBJ2-5, with TRBD1 matching 7 bases. Germline V gene data show CDR1 as LGHNA and CDR2 as YNFKEQ. V gave up 1 base and J gave up 4 bases; unmatched junction bases: 6. CDR3 size: 15 residues. The CDR3 nucleotides read TGTGCCAGCAGCCAAGTCCTAGGGGGCAGAGAGACCCAGTACTTC. Translation gives CASSQVLGGRETQYF.

The chain combines TRBV7-9 with TRBJ1-2; D is unresolved. CDR3 length equals 16 residues. The germline V gene has CDR1 SEHNR and CDR2 FQNEAQ (reference sequence). The V and J ends lost 2 bases and 8 bases respectively, with 21 bases between them. The CDR3: CASSLYTVGQAYGYTF. The DNA for the CDR3 is TGTGCCAGCAGCTTATACACCGTGGGTCAGGCCTACGGCTACACCTTC.

This clonotype was seen more than once but under ten times. The chain recombines TRBV6-6 with TRBJ1-1, with TRBD1 as a possible D gene (5 bases). The CDR3 totals 15 residues. Deletions cut 6 bases from V and 1 base from J, with 15 bases between. CDR1 and CDR2 from the germline V gene are MNHNY and SVGAGI (reference sequence). The CDR3 loop is CASSRELTENTEAFF. CDR3 DNA: TGTGCCAGCAGCCGAGAACTGACAGAGAACACTGAAGCTTTCTTT.

The chain carries TRBV7-6 and TRBJ1-1; no definite D call. This CDR3 is 13 amino acids long. The germline CDR1 and CDR2 sequences are SGHVS and FNYEAQ. Trimming took 5 bases from V and 1 from J, leaving 8 bases between them. The CDR3 is CASSPGRNTEAFF. In DNA, the CDR3 is TGTGCCAGCAGCCCCGGACGGAACACTGAAGCTTTCTTT.

This clonotype was observed a few times. J is TRBJ2-5 and V is TRBV4-1; D is unresolved. The germline V gene has CDR1 MGHRA and CDR2 YSYEKL. The CDR3 covers 15 residues. V gave up 3 bases and J gave up 1 base, with 12 bases separating them. CDR3 bases: TGCGCCAGCAGCCAGGCGAGTACGTTCCAAGAGACCCAGTACTTC. It yields the protein CASSQASTFQETQYF.

The gene calls are TRBV7-2 and TRBJ2-7, with D perhaps assigned TRBD1 or TRBD2 (5 bases each). The CDR3 totals 15 residues. Germline V gene data show CDR1 as SGHTA and CDR2 as FQGNSA. V was shortened by 3 bases and J by 2 bases, with 14 bases between the two germline ends. The CDR3 bases are TGTGCCAGCAGCTTGAGGGGCCCCACTCCCTACGAGCAGTACTTC. Translation: CASSLRGPTPYEQYF.

At least ten counts were recorded for this clonotype. In DNA, the CDR3 is TGTGCCAGCAGTTACGTACGGAGCACAGATACGCAGTATTTT. It yields the protein CASSYVRSTDTQYF. V gene TRBV6-2 or TRBV6-3 combines with J gene TRBJ2-3; D call uncertain. V lost 2 bases and J lost 0, with 6 bases in between. From germline, CDR1 is MNHEY and CDR2 SVGEGT. The CDR3 extends over 14 amino acids.

This clonotype was observed a few times. The V and J genes are TRBV10-3 and TRBJ2-3; TRBD2 matches 7 bases. This CDR3 contains 12 residues. Germline-derived CDR1 and CDR2 are ENHRY and SYGVKD. With V trimmed by 10 bases and J by 5 bases, 6 bases remained unmatched. CDR3: CATGLGLDTQYF. The CDR3 DNA follows: TGTGCCACTGGACTAGGTCTAGATACGCAGTATTTT.